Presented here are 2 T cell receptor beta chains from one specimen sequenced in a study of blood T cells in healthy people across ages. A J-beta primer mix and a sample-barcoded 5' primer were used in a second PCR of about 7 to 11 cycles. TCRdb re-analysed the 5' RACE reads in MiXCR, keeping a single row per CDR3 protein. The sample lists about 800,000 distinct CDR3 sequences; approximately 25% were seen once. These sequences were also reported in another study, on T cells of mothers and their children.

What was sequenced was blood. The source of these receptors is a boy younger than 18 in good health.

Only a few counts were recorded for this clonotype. The CDR3 nucleotides read TGCGCCAGCAGCTTGGCGGCAGGTGGAACCAATTCACCCCTCCACTTT. It yields the protein CASSLAAGGTNSPLHF. The chain recombines TRBV5-1 with TRBJ1-6, with D unclear. CDR3 length: 16 amino acids. Trimming removed 0 bases from V and 7 bases from J, with 14 bases in between. CDR1 SGHRS and CDR2 YFSETQ come from the germline V gene.

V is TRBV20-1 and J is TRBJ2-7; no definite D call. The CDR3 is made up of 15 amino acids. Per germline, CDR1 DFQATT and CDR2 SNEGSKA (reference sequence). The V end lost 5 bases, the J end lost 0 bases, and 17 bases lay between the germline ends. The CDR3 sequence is CSAPTPDRSSYEQYF. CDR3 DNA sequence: TGCAGTGCTCCGACCCCTGATCGGAGCTCCTACGAGCAGTACTTC.